These 14 T cell receptor beta chains originate from one sample sequenced in a study of T cells in Graves' hyperthyroidism and ophthalmopathy. The CDR3 regions of TCR beta were amplified from RNA transcripts. An initial round of RT-PCR targeting the TCR CDR3 relied on the HTBI primer set. TCRdb independently ran MiXCR on the multiplex PCR reads; one entry per CDR3 protein. The profile shows about half a million distinct CDR3 sequences, approximately 16% of them singletons. Sequences were obtained from blood. These receptor sequences come from a woman in her 30s with Graves' ophthalmopathy.

This clonotype was seen a handful of times. J is TRBJ1-2 and V is TRBV10-3; D gene ambiguous. Germline V CDR1 and CDR2: ENHRY, SYGVKD. CDR3 length: 15 residues. V lost 3 bases and J 3 bases, leaving 14 bases between the germline ends. CDR3 nucleotide sequence: TGTGCCATCAGTGAAGGAGGCCCGGAAGACTATGGCTACACCTTC. This gives the protein CAISEGGPEDYGYTF.

This clonotype has at least ten counts. The V and J genes are TRBV2 and TRBJ2-2; D call uncertain. The germline V gene encodes CDR1 SNHLY and CDR2 FYNNEI. CDR3 size: 15 residues. The V end was cut by 8 bases, the J end by 0 bases, with 13 bases between. This CDR3 reads CASGIMAPNTGELFF. CDR3 coding DNA: TGTGCCAGCGGGATCATGGCGCCGAACACCGGGGAGCTGTTTTTT.

Ten or more counts support this clonotype. The rearrangement joins TRBV20-1 to TRBJ1-1; no firm D call. Germline assignment: CDR1 DFQATT and CDR2 SNEGSKA (reference sequence). Trimming took off 1 base at V and 0 bases at J, with 6 bases between the two ends. This CDR3 region has 13 residues. The chain's CDR3 is CSARVGMNTEAFF. CDR3 nucleotide sequence: TGCAGTGCTAGAGTCGGGATGAACACTGAAGCTTTCTTT.

About this clonotype itself: A much bigger clone sits one base away, suggesting this may be a read error. The J gene is TRBJ2-3, the V gene TRBV12-3 or TRBV12-4; no clear D gene. The V end lost 2 bases, the J end lost 8 bases, and 11 bases lay between the germline ends. This CDR3 is 13 amino acids long. CDR3 in amino acids: CASSLNPVPTQYF. CDR3 coding DNA: TGTGCCAGCAGTTTAAATCCCGTGCCTACGCAGTATTTT.

This clonotype occurred many times. The chain has TRBV2 and TRBJ2-5; D is unclear. The germline gives CDR1 SNHLY, CDR2 FYNNEI. V was clipped by 8 bases and J by 1 base, with 11 bases between them. CDR3 length equals 13 residues. This CDR3 reads CASAKRPQETQYF. In nucleotides, the CDR3 is TGTGCCAGCGCCAAACGGCCCCAAGAGACCCAGTACTTC.

The rearrangement uses TRBV20-1 and TRBJ2-3, with 10 nucleotides matching TRBD2. With V trimmed by 5 bases and J by 3 bases, 8 bases remained unmatched. Germline V gene lookup returns CDR1 DFQATT and CDR2 SNEGSKA (reference sequence). The CDR3 consists of 15 residues. The CDR3 region has the DNA TGCAGTGCTCACCGGAGCGGGGGGGGTACAGATACGCAGTATTTT. It is translated as CSAHRSGGGTDTQYF.

Many counts were recorded for this clonotype. CDR3 in DNA: TGTGCCAGCAGTTCACTAGGGGGAAACAATGAGCAGTTCTTC. Protein: CASSSLGGNNEQFF. The V and J genes are TRBV12-3 or TRBV12-4 and TRBJ2-1; TRBD1 is a possible D gene (6 bases). The CDR3 length is 14 residues. Trimming pared 4 bases from V and 5 bases from J, leaving 12 bases between.

This clonotype was recorded many times. The V gene is TRBV28, the J gene TRBJ2-1; D ambiguous. Germline-derived CDR1 and CDR2 are MDHEN and SYDVKM. Between the trimmed V and J ends, which lost 2 bases and 11 bases, there was a span of 7 bases. The CDR3 has 11 residues. Here the CDR3 reads CASSLTRQQFF. The DNA of the CDR3 is TGTGCCAGCAGTTTAACTCGTCAGCAGTTCTTC.

This clonotype was detected ten times or more. The rearrangement joins TRBV20-1 to TRBJ2-7; the D is unclear. The CDR3 contains 11 residues. Germline V lookup: CDR1 DFQATT, CDR2 SNEGSKA (reference sequence). V was cut by 5 bases and J by 3 bases, with 8 bases left in between. The DNA for the CDR3 is TGCAGTGCTGGGATCGACTACGAGCAGTACTTC. Residues: CSAGIDYEQYF.

This clonotype was seen ten or more times. The V call is TRBV12-3 or TRBV12-4, the J call TRBJ1-2; no firm D call. The CDR3 sequence is 13 residues long. V gave up 2 bases and J gave up 4 bases, with 8 bases separating them. DNA for the CDR3: TGTGCCAGCAGTTTATCAGCTAGCTATGGCTACACCTTC. This codes for CASSLSASYGYTF.

This clonotype was found many times. This chain joins TRBV7-3 and TRBJ2-7, with D hard to call. There are 14 residues in the CDR3. V was pared by 4 bases and J by 1 base, with 11 bases between. Germline CDR1 SGHTA, CDR2 FQGTGA. CDR3 region: CASSSGPWSYEQYF. The CDR3 bases are TGTGCCAGCAGCTCCGGGCCCTGGTCCTACGAGCAGTACTTC.

The sample holds a few counts of this clonotype. The gene calls are TRBV5-1 and TRBJ2-1; the D is unclear. Trimming removed 4 bases from V and 8 bases from J, with 19 bases in between. Germline V CDR1 and CDR2: SGHRS, YFSETQ. The CDR3 totals 15 residues. The chain's CDR3 is CASSPSGSPDDEQFF. Written as DNA, the CDR3 is TGCGCCAGCAGCCCCTCCGGGTCACCGGACGATGAGCAGTTCTTC. Combining the CDR3 with reference TRBV5-1 and TRBJ2-1 gives the whole variable domain KAGVTQTPRYLIKTRGQQVTLSCSPISGHRSVSWYQQTPGQGLQFLFEYFSETQRNKGNFPGRFSGRQFSNSRSEMNVSTLELGDSALYLCASSPSGSPDDEQFFGPGTRLTVL.

This chain connects TRBV7-8 to TRBJ2-1; TRBD2 matches at 10 bases. There are 16 residues in the CDR3. Per the germline V gene, CDR1 is SGHVS and CDR2 is FQNEAQ. V shed 1 base, J shed 2 bases, and the junction held 2 bases outside the gene matches. CDR3 DNA sequence: TGTGCCAGCAGCTTAGTAGGGACTAGCGCCTACAATGAGCAGTTCTTC. It is translated as CASSLVGTSAYNEQFF.

This clonotype appeared many times. This rearrangement joins TRBV10-3 to TRBJ2-7, with TRBD2 matching over 7 bases. Germline V gene data show CDR1 as ENHRY and CDR2 as SYGVKD. The CDR3 has 12 amino acids. V was clipped by 5 bases and J by 9 bases; unmatched bases: 7. The CDR3 sequence is CAISSGGGPQYF. In DNA form, the CDR3 reads TGTGCCATCAGTAGTGGGGGGGGTCCGCAGTACTTC.